This T cell receptor (beta chain) is drawn from a study of T-cell memory formation after mild COVID-19. Overall study findings and caveats: Pre-infection memory carried some responding clones, suggesting that cross-reactive memory joined. The authors left the SARS-CoV-2 specificity of second-wave clones peaking on day 37 unconfirmed.

CDR1 SNHLY and CDR2 FYNNEI come from the germline V gene. This CDR3 has 14 amino acids. V was cut by 2 bases and J by 4 bases, with 8 bases left in between. TCRdb reprocessed the 5' RACE reads with MiXCR, giving one entry per CDR3 protein. Here the sample spans a few hundred thousand distinct CDR3 sequences, roughly 22% being singletons. A few counts support this clonotype. The antigen remains undetermined. This sequence was found in an adult woman who had mild COVID-19 (a few samples of this study predate the infection). Cell type and time point are not known. This chain links TRBV2 with TRBJ2-2, with D unresolved. Sequencing was carried out using PBMCs or a T cell subset sorted from them (not recorded which). In DNA, the CDR3 is TGTGCCAGCAGTGAAAGGGTGTCCACCGGGGAGCTGTTTTTT. It is translated as CASSERVSTGELFF.